The next 17 T cell receptor beta chains were all read from a single sample in a study of shared clonotypes between healthy human individuals. The protocol was immunoSEQ multiplex PCR, while the TCRdb copy is restricted to in-frame clones and leaves out a portion. In the table there are 700,000 or so clones, less than 80% of which are singletons. The sample comprised memory CD4+ T cells sorted from blood. As for subset: CD45RA-negative fraction. These receptors all come from a woman under 40 in good health.

This clone has a handful of counts. V gene TRBV6-5 combines with J gene TRBJ2-4; no firm D call. With 2 bases removed from V and 0 bases from J, the gap between germline ends came to 8 bases. Germline CDR1 reads MNHEY; CDR2 reads SVGAGI. CDR3 length equals 15 residues. This chain's CDR3 is CASSYRGRAKNIQYF. CDR3 coding DNA: TGTGCCAGCAGTTACAGAGGAAGAGCCAAAAACATTCAGTACTTC.

This chain connects TRBV5-1 to TRBJ1-1; D gene uncertain. CDR3 length equals 12 residues. V was pared by 6 bases and J by 1 base, with 7 bases between. Germline V gives CDR1 SGHRS, CDR2 YFSETQ. The CDR3: CASKQQNTEAFF. CDR3 in DNA: TGCGCCAGCAAGCAACAGAACACTGAAGCTTTCTTT.

This clone has only one observation. The chain joins TRBV28 to TRBJ1-2, with D hard to call. Germline V gene lookup returns CDR1 MDHEN and CDR2 SYDVKM. The CDR3 has 13 amino acids. Trimming shortened V by 7 bases and J by 5 bases, and 14 bases separated the two germline ends. For the CDR3, the DNA is TGTGCCAGCAACTTACAGAGGATGTATGGCTACACCTTC. This translates into CASNLQRMYGYTF.

The V call is TRBV6-1, the J call TRBJ1-5; D gene unclear. The ends were cut back, 1 base at V and 0 bases at J, with 7 bases in the middle. This CDR3 has 15 residues. Germline V gives CDR1 MNHNS, CDR2 SASEGT. The CDR3 DNA follows: TGTGCCAGCAGTGAAGTAAGGAATAGCAATCAGCCCCAGCATTTT. Translating gives CASSEVRNSNQPQHF.

This clone was detected only once. The J gene is TRBJ2-6, the V gene TRBV2; D remains unclear. V lost 7 bases to trimming and J lost 0 bases, with 7 bases between them. The CDR3 spans 14 residues. Germline values: CDR1 SNHLY, CDR2 FYNNEI. For the CDR3, the DNA is TGTGCCAGCACCCGGTACTCTGGGGCCAACGTCCTGACTTTC. Residues: CASTRYSGANVLTF.

The rearrangement joins TRBV28 to TRBJ1-5, with unresolved D. CDR3 size: 16 residues. Trimming stripped 4 bases from V and 6 bases from J, with 19 bases between. Germline V gene data show CDR1 as MDHEN and CDR2 as SYDVKM. The CDR3 DNA sequence: TGTGCCAGCAGTTATAAAGGTCTCAAGGTGGGTCAGCCCCAGCATTTT. Protein: CASSYKGLKVGQPQHF. Complete variable domain (other parts from reference TRBV28 and TRBJ1-5): DVKVTQSSRYLVKRTGEKVFLECVQDMDHENMFWYRQDPGLGLRLIYFSYDVKMKEKGDIPEGYSVSREKKERFSLILESASTNQTSMYLCASSYKGLKVGQPQHFGDGTRLSIL.

The chain carries TRBV28 and TRBJ1-2; D remains unclear. Germline CDR1 and CDR2: MDHEN and SYDVKM. Between the trimmed V and J ends, which lost 2 bases and 2 bases, there was a span of 12 bases. CDR3 length: 15 residues. The CDR3 nucleotides are TGTGCCAGCAGTTTAATTGCGGGTGGGAACTATGGCTACACCTTC. It encodes CASSLIAGGNYGYTF.

This chain joins TRBV19 and TRBJ2-1; D is perhaps TRBD2 (6 bases). The germline V gene encodes CDR1 LNHDA and CDR2 SQIVND (reference sequence). Trimming shortened V by 7 bases and J by 6 bases, and 16 bases separated the two germline ends. The CDR3 extends over 14 amino acids. Written as DNA, the CDR3 is TGTGCCAGTAATAAGCGGGTGTCACTCAATGAGCAGTTCTTC. It codes for CASNKRVSLNEQFF.

Ten or more counts support this clone. This specimen includes other DNA sequences encoding the same CDR3. The gene calls are TRBV5-1 and TRBJ1-1; D not certain. Germline CDR1 is SGHRS and CDR2 is YFSETQ. The CDR3 consists of 14 residues. Deletions cut 0 bases from V and 1 base from J, with 7 bases between. Here the CDR3 DNA reads TGCGCCAGCAGCTTGGTGCCTCCGAACACTGAAGCTTTCTTT. Amino acids: CASSLVPPNTEAFF.

The V call is TRBV6-1, the J call TRBJ2-6; tentatively, D is TRBD2 (6 bases). The CDR3 has 16 amino acids. CDR1 and CDR2 (germline): MNHNS, SASEGT. Between the trimmed V and J ends, which lost 4 bases and 2 bases, there was a span of 12 bases. The CDR3 DNA reads as TGTGCCAGCAGTGGGCAACGCGGGGCTGGGGCCAACGTCCTGACTTTC. Its translation: CASSGQRGAGANVLTF.

This clone has just a few counts. This chain links TRBV18 with TRBJ2-7; D unclear. Trimming pared 3 bases from V and 2 bases from J, leaving 11 bases between. The CDR3 sequence is 14 residues long. Germline V gives CDR1 KGHSH, CDR2 LQKENI. The CDR3 sequence is CASSPRSDPYEQYF. CDR3 DNA: TGTGCCAGCTCACCGAGGTCAGACCCCTACGAGCAGTACTTC. The variable domain in full, completed from reference TRBV18 and TRBJ2-7, reads NAGVMQNPRHLVRRRGQEARLRCSPMKGHSHVYWYRQLPEEGLKFMVYLQKENIIDESGMPKERFSAEFPKEGPSILRIQQVVRGDSAAYFCASSPRSDPYEQYFGPGTRLTVT.

In this sample, this clone turned up a few times. This sequence joins TRBV27 and TRBJ2-1, with 7 bases that match TRBD2. This CDR3 has 16 amino acids. Per the germline V gene, CDR1 is MNHEY and CDR2 is SMNVEV (reference sequence). V trimming: 8 bases; J trimming: 0 bases; junction bases outside the gene matches: 10. CDR3 amino acids: CASAPQGGSSYNEQFF. CDR3 in DNA: TGTGCCAGCGCTCCCCAGGGCGGGAGCTCCTACAATGAGCAGTTCTTC.

The rearrangement uses TRBV19 and TRBJ2-1; 11 bases agree with TRBD2. The CDR3 spans 15 residues. V shed 5 bases, J shed 6 bases, and the junction held 6 bases outside the gene matches. CDR1 and CDR2 from the germline V gene are LNHDA and SQIVND (reference sequence). For the CDR3, the DNA is TGTGCCAGTAGTCTTGGGACTAGCGGATTCAATGAGCAGTTCTTC. It codes for CASSLGTSGFNEQFF. Variable domain in full (rest from reference TRBV19 and TRBJ2-1): DGGITQSPKYLFRKEGQNVTLSCEQNLNHDAMYWYRQDPGQGLRLIYYSQIVNDFQKGDIAEGYSVSREKKESFPLTVTSAQKNPTAFYLCASSLGTSGFNEQFFGPGTRLTVL.

The chain carries TRBV5-1 and TRBJ1-5; D might be TRBD1 (5 bases). The germline V gene has CDR1 SGHRS and CDR2 YFSETQ. Trimming pared 0 bases from V and 4 bases from J, leaving 11 bases between. This CDR3 has 15 residues. Written as DNA, the CDR3 is TGCGCCAGCAGCTTGGATTTTGGGGGGAATCAGCCCCAGCATTTT. It yields the protein CASSLDFGGNQPQHF.

The J gene is TRBJ2-7, the V gene TRBV5-6; 13 nucleotides align to TRBD2. After removal of 4 bases from V and 4 bases from J, the junction contained 8 bases not matched to a gene. CDR1 and CDR2 from the germline V gene are SGHDT and YYEEEE. The CDR3 consists of 16 residues. CDR3 region: CASSTGLAGAPYEQYF. The CDR3 coding sequence is TGTGCCAGCAGCACAGGACTAGCGGGGGCCCCATACGAGCAGTACTTC.

This rearrangement joins TRBV28 to TRBJ1-1; unclear D gene. CDR3 size: 13 residues. V lost 5 bases, J lost 1 base, and 8 bases lay in between. From germline, CDR1 is MDHEN and CDR2 SYDVKM. CDR3: CASSPLQNTEAFF. The CDR3 region has the DNA TGTGCCAGCAGTCCACTGCAGAACACTGAAGCTTTCTTT.

J is TRBJ2-5 and V is TRBV9; tentative D call: TRBD2 (6 bases). Germline V CDR1 and CDR2: SGDLS, YYNGEE. CDR3 length equals 14 residues. V lost 1 base, J lost 4 bases, and 11 bases lay in between. In nucleotides, the CDR3 is TGTGCCAGCAGCGTAAAGGACGGGAGAGAGACCCAGTACTTC. It codes for CASSVKDGRETQYF.